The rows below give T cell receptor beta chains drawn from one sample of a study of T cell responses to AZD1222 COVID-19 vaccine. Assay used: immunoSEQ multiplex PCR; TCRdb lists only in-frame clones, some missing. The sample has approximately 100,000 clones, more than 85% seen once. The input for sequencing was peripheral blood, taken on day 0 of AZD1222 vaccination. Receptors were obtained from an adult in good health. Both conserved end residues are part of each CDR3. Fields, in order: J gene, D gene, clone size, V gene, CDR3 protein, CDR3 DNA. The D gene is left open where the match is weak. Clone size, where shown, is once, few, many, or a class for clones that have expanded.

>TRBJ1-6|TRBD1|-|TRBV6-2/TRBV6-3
CASSYRTGSNVYNSPLHF
TGTGCCAGCAGTTACCGGACAGGGAGCAATGTTTATAATTCACCCCTCCACTTT
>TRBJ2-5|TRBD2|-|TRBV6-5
CASIKRGGGETQYF
TGTGCCAGCATTAAGCGGGGGGGCGGGGAGACCCAGTACTTC
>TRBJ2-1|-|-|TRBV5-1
CASRQSSYNEQFF
TGCGCCAGCAGGCAGAGCTCCTACAATGAGCAGTTCTTC
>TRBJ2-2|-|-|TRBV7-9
CASRYTRGNTGELFF
TGTGCCAGCAGGTACACCCGGGGGAACACCGGGGAGCTGTTTTTT
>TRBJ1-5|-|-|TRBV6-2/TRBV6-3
CASSYDNQPQHF
TGTGCCAGCAGTTACGACAATCAGCCCCAGCATTTT
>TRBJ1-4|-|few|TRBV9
CASSVGVGGEKLFF
TGTGCCAGCAGCGTAGGGGTAGGTGGTGAAAAACTGTTTTTT
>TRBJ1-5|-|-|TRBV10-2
CASSESSSSNQPQHF
TGCGCCAGCAGTGAGTCCTCGAGTAGCAATCAGCCCCAGCATTTT
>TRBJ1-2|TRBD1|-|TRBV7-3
CASSLTGTGSSTF
TGTGCCAGCAGCTTAACGGGGACAGGGTCCTCCACCTTC
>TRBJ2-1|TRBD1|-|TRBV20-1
CSASTPGTGGYNEQFF
TGCAGTGCTAGTACCCCAGGGACAGGGGGGTACAATGAGCAGTTCTTC
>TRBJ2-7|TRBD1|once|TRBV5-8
CASRKDRYAGYEQYF
TGTGCCAGCAGGAAGGACAGGTATGCTGGCTACGAGCAGTACTTC
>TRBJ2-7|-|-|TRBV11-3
CASSVDSREQYF
TGTGCCAGCAGCGTAGACAGTCGGGAGCAGTACTTC
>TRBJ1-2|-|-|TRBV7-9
CASSRMGFRIYGYTF
TGTGCCAGCAGCCGGATGGGGTTTCGGATCTATGGCTACACCTTC
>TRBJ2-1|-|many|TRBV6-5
CASRGILGQFF
TGTGCCAGCAGGGGAATACTTGGGCAGTTCTTC
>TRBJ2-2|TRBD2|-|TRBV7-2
CASSFPGLAGSKSGELFF
TGTGCCAGCAGCTTCCCGGGACTAGCGGGGAGTAAGTCCGGGGAGCTGTTTTTT
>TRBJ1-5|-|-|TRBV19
CASSIDRAGNQPQHF
TGTGCCAGTAGTATAGACAGGGCCGGCAATCAGCCCCAGCATTTT
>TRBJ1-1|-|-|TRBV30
CAWLPRTALMMNTEAFF
TGTGCCTGGCTTCCTCGGACAGCTTTAATGATGAACACTGAAGCTTTCTTT
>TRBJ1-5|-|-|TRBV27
CASSPGFRGSNQPQHF
TGTGCCAGCAGTCCAGGGTTCCGAGGGAGCAATCAGCCCCAGCATTTT
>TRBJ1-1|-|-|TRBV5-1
CASSLQRMNTEAFF
TGCGCCAGCAGCTTGCAGAGAATGAACACTGAAGCTTTCTTT
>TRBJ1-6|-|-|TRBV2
CASSGQGLGGSPLHF
TGTGCCAGCAGCGGCCAGGGGTTGGGTGGATCACCCCTCCACTTT
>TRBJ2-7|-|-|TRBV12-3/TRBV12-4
CASSSSSYEQYF
TGTGCCAGCAGTTCTAGCTCCTACGAGCAGTACTTC
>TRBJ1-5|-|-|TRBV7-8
CASSSGTFNQPQHF
TGTGCCAGCAGCTCAGGGACATTCAATCAGCCCCAGCATTTT
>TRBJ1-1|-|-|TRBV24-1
CATSDNRHTEAFF
TGTGCCACCAGTGATAACAGGCACACTGAAGCTTTCTTT
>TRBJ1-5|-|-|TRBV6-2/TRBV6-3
CASSYGGRNQPQHF
TGTGCCAGCAGTTACGGGGGGCGAAATCAGCCCCAGCATTTT
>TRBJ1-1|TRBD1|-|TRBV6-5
CASRTNRGGTEAFF
TGTGCCAGCAGAACCAACAGGGGTGGGACTGAAGCTTTCTTT
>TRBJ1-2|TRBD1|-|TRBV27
CASSFDREYGYTF
TGTGCCAGCAGTTTCGACAGGGAATATGGCTACACCTTC
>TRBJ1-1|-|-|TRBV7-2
CASSSGGLGVTEAFF
TGTGCCAGCAGCTCGGGTGGACTGGGCGTCACTGAAGCTTTCTTT
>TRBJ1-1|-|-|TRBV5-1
CASSLNRMNTEAFF
TGCGCCAGCAGCTTGAATAGGATGAACACTGAAGCTTTCTTT
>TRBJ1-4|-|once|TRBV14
CASSLLRKKLFF
TGTGCCAGCAGCCTGCTAAGGAAAAAACTGTTTTTT
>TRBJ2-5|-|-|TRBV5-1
CASSPTAPWETQYF
TGCGCCAGCAGCCCGACAGCGCCCTGGGAGACCCAGTACTTC
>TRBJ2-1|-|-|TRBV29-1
CSVGGRGAAFF
TGCAGCGTTGGAGGCCGAGGAGCGGCGTTCTTC
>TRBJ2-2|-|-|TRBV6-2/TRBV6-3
CASSRRGAVTGELFF
TGTGCCAGCAGCCGCAGGGGGGCGGTCACCGGGGAGCTGTTTTTT
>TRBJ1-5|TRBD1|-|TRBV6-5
CASSGQGASSPQHF
TGTGCCAGCAGCGGACAGGGGGCATCATCGCCCCAGCATTTT
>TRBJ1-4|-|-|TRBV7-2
CASSLEPGVKLFF
TGTGCCAGCAGCTTAGAGCCAGGGGTAAAACTGTTTTTT
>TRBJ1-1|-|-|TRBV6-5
CASGRGTEAFF
TGTGCCAGCGGTCGGGGCACTGAAGCTTTCTTT
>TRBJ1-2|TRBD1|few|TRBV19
CASSPRDRAGYTF
TGTGCCAGTAGTCCCCGGGACAGGGCTGGCTACACCTTC
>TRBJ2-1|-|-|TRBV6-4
CASSILWSEARNEQFF
TGTGCCAGCAGTATTTTGTGGTCAGAGGCTAGGAATGAGCAGTTCTTC
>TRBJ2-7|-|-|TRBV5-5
CASSTAPRSYEQYF
TGTGCCAGCAGCACCGCCCCCCGCTCCTACGAGCAGTACTTC
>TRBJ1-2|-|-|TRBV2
CASSESAVFYGYTF
TGTGCCAGCAGTGAATCTGCCGTCTTCTATGGCTACACCTTC
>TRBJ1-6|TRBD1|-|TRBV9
CASSATSPGGSYNSPLHF
TGTGCCAGCAGCGCTACCTCGCCAGGGGGTTCCTATAATTCACCCCTCCACTTT
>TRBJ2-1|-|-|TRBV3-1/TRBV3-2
CASSQEVATYNEQFF
TGTGCCAGCAGCCAAGAAGTGGCTACCTACAATGAGCAGTTCTTC
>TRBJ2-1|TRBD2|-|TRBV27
CASGTSGGYNEQFF
TGTGCCAGCGGGACTAGCGGGGGGTACAATGAGCAGTTCTTC
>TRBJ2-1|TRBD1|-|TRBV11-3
CASSQNTGGSYNEQFF
TGTGCCAGCAGCCAAAATACAGGGGGGTCCTACAATGAGCAGTTCTTC
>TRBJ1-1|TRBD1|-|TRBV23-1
CASSPTDRGDEETEAFF
TGCGCCAGCAGTCCCACTGACAGGGGGGACGAGGAGACTGAAGCTTTCTTT
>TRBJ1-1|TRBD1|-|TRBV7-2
CASSLNTGGAFF
TGTGCCAGCAGCTTAAATACAGGGGGGGCTTTCTTT
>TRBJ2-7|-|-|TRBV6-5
CASSYGGAGTEEQYF
TGTGCCAGCAGTTACGGGGGGGCGGGGACCGAAGAGCAGTACTTC
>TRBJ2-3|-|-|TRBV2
CASKRSTDTQYF
TGTGCCAGCAAGCGCTCCACAGATACGCAGTATTTT
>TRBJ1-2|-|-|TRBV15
CATSREGRKDGYTF
TGTGCCACCAGCAGAGAAGGCAGGAAGGACGGCTACACCTTC
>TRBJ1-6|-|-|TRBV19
CASSHGGPLNSPLHF
TGTGCCAGTAGCCACGGGGGACCGCTTAATTCACCCCTCCACTTT
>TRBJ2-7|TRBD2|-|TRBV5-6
CASSGRGRTYEQYF
TGTGCCAGCAGCGGGCGCGGGAGAACCTACGAGCAGTACTTC
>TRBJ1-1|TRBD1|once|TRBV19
CASSIGQGRMNTEAFF
TGTGCCAGTAGCATCGGACAGGGGCGGATGAACACTGAAGCTTTCTTT
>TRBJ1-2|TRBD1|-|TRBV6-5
CASSYMGTDYGYTF
TGTGCCAGCAGTTACATGGGGACAGACTATGGCTACACCTTC
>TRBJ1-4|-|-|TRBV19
CASSEGILLATNEKLFF
TGTGCCAGTAGTGAAGGGATACTTCTCGCAACTAATGAAAAACTGTTTTTT
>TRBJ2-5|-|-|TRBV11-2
CASSEERGGLETQYF
TGTGCCAGCAGCGAAGAGAGAGGGGGTTTGGAGACCCAGTACTTC
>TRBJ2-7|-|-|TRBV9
CASSVLGGPYEQYF
TGTGCCAGCAGCGTCCTGGGGGGCCCCTACGAGCAGTACTTC
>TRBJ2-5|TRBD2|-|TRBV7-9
CASSFVSGGLQETQYF
TGTGCCAGCAGCTTCGTTAGCGGGGGGCTCCAAGAGACCCAGTACTTC
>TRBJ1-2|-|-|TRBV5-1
CASSMTPPERDIYGYTF
TGCGCCAGCAGTATGACCCCCCCTGAACGGGACATTTATGGCTACACCTTC
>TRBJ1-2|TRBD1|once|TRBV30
CAWSVLPGGDYGYTF
TGTGCCTGGAGTGTACTCCCAGGGGGGGACTATGGCTACACCTTC